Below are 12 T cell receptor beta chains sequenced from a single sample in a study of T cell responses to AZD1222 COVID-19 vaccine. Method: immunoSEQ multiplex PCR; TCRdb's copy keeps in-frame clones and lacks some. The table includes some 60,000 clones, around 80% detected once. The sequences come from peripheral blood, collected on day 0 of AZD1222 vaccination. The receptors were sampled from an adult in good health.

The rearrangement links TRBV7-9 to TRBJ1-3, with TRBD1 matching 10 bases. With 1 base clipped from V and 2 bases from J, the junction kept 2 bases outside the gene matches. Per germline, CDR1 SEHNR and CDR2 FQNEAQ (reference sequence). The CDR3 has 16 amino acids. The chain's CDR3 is CASSLVGQGPGNTIYF. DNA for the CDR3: TGTGCCAGCAGCTTAGTGGGACAGGGGCCTGGAAACACCATATATTTT.

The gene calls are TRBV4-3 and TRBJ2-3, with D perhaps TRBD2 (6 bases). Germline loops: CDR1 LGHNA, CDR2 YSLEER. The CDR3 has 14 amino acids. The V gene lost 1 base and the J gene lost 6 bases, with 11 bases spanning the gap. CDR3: CASSQAGVGDTQYF. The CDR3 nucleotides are TGCGCCAGCAGCCAAGCGGGAGTGGGGGATACGCAGTATTTT.

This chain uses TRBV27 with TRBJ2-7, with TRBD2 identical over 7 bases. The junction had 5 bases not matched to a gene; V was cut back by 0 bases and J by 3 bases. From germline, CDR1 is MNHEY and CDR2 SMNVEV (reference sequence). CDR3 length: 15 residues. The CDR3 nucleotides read TGTGCCAGCAGTTTATCGGTTCCGGGGGGCTACGAGCAGTACTTC. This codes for CASSLSVPGGYEQYF.

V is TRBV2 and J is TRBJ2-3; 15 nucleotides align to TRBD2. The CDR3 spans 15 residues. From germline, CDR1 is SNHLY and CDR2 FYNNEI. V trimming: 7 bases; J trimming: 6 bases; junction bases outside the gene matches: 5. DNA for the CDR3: TGTGCCAGCATTTTAGGACTAGCGGGAGGGGATACGCAGTATTTT. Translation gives CASILGLAGGDTQYF.

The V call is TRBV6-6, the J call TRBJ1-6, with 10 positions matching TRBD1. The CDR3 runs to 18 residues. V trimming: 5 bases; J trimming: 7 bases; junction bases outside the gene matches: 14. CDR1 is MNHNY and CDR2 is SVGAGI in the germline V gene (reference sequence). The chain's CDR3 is CASSRSTGGLARNSPLHF. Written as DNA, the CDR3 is TGTGCCAGCAGTCGGTCGACAGGGGGCTTGGCAAGGAATTCACCCCTCCACTTT.

CDR3 region: CASSVGLTDNEQFF. The CDR3 nucleotides read TGCGCCAGCAGCGTCGGTTTGACCGACAATGAGCAGTTCTTC. This chain joins TRBV5-1 and TRBJ2-1; no firm D call. This CDR3 is 14 amino acids long. The germline V and J ends were trimmed by 4 bases and 5 bases, with 13 bases remaining between them. Germline loops: CDR1 SGHRS, CDR2 YFSETQ.

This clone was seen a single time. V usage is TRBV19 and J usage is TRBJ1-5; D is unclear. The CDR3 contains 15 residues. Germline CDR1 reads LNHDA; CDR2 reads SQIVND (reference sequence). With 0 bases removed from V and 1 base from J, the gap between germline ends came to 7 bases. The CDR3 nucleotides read TGTGCCAGTAGTATAGATCCCACAAGCAATCAGCCCCAGCATTTT. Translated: CASSIDPTSNQPQHF. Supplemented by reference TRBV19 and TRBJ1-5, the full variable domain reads DGGITQSPKYLFRKEGQNVTLSCEQNLNHDAMYWYRQDPGQGLRLIYYSQIVNDFQKGDIAEGYSVSREKKESFPLTVTSAQKNPTAFYLCASSIDPTSNQPQHFGDGTRLSIL.

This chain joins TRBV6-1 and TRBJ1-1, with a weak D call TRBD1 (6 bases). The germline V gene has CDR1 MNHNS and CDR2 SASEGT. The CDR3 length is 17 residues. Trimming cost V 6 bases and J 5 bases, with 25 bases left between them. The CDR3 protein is CASSELLQGPGRTEAFF. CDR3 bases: TGTGCCAGCAGCGAACTTTTACAGGGCCCCGGGAGGACTGAAGCTTTCTTT.

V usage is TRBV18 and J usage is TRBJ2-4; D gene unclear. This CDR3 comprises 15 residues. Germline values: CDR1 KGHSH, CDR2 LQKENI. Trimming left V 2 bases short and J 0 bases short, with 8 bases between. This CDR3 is CASSPDTLAKNIQYF. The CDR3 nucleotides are TGTGCCAGCTCACCAGACACGTTAGCCAAAAACATTCAGTACTTC.

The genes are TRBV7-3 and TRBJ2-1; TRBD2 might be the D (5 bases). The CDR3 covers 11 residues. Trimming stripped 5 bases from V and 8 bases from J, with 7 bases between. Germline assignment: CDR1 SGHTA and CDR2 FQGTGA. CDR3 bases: TGTGCCAGCAGCGGACTCGATGAGCAGTTCTTC. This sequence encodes CASSGLDEQFF.

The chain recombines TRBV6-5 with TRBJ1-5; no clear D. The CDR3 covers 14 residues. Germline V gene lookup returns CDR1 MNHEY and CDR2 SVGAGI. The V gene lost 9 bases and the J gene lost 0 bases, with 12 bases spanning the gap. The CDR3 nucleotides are TGTGCCAGTAATTCTATGAATAGCAATCAGCCCCAGCATTTT. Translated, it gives CASNSMNSNQPQHF.

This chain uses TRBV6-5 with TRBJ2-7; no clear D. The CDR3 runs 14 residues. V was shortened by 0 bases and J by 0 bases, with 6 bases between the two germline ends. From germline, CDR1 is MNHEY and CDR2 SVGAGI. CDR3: CASSYSQVSYEQYV. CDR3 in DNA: TGTGCCAGCAGTTACTCGCAGGTCTCCTACGAGCAGTACGTC.